The sequence of this TCR beta chain was determined in a study of sequential checkpoint blockade in melanoma. Germline V gives CDR1 SGHRS, CDR2 YFSETQ. The CDR3 consists of 14 residues. Trimming removed 0 bases from V and 5 bases from J; junction bases left unmatched: 3. TCRdb's copy holds only in-frame clones and misses some; the assay was immunoSEQ multiplex PCR. The sample has approximately 8,200 clones, 50% to 75% seen once. This sample's treatment: randomized to nivolumab then ipilimumab (arm A) or the reverse (arm B). This clone was seen a handful of times. Other DNA sequences in the same sample also yield this CDR3.

This specimen consisted of CD8+ T cells sorted from blood (inferred from file names), obtained from a patient given nivolumab and ipilimumab in sequence. The receptor comes from a human donor with melanoma. The chain uses TRBV5-1 and TRBJ2-7, with 9 nucleotides matching TRBD1. In DNA, the CDR3 is TGCGCCAGCAGCTTGGCTACAGGGGGCGACGAGCAGTACTTC. It is translated as CASSLATGGDEQYF.